This is a list of T cell receptor beta chains from one sample in a study of tumor-infiltrating lymphocytes in primary liver carcinoma. Via MiXCR, TCRdb re-called the multiplex PCR reads, giving one row per CDR3 protein. The sample contains about 190,000 distinct CDR3 sequences, around 85% of which appear only once. The material sequenced was tumor tissue from primary liver carcinoma. Every receptor here comes from a man aged 35-49 years with primary liver carcinoma and hepatitis B virus infection. Each CDR3 is given with its conserved first and last residue. D genes are given only for firm matches. Not every row has a clone size; where given, it reads once, few, many or a size class.

clone size | J gene | V gene | D gene | CDR3 protein | CDR3 DNA
NA | TRBJ2-4 | TRBV19 | NA | CASSMSAAKNIQYF | TGTGCCAGTAGTATGTCAGCCGCCAAAAACATTCAGTACTTC
NA | TRBJ2-3 | TRBV11-3 | NA | CSSSSGGSSVGARTDTQNF | TGTTCCAGCAGCTCTGGGGGAAGCTCTGTAGGAGCCCGCACAGATACGCAGAATTTT
NA | TRBJ2-3 | TRBV20-1 | TRBD2 | CSASKTSGGRIDTQYF | TGCAGTGCTAGTAAAACTAGCGGGGGTAGGATAGATACGCAGTATTTT
NA | TRBJ2-1 | TRBV12-3/TRBV12-4 | TRBD2 | CASMTSGRYNDQCF | TGTGCCAGTATGACTAGCGGGAGATACAATGATCAGTGCTTC
NA | TRBJ1-6 | TRBV11-1 | NA | CASSWILVSPHHF | TGTGCCAGCAGCTGGATACTGGTTTCACCTCACCACTTT
NA | TRBJ1-2 | TRBV30 | TRBD1 | CAWCGQDRPCYGYTF | TGTGCCTGGTGTGGACAGGACAGGCCCTGCTATGGCTACACCTTC
NA | TRBJ2-7 | TRBV6-1 | TRBD2 | CASSEGGLAGGYEQYF | TGTGCCAGCAGTGAAGGGGGACTAGCGGGAGGCTACGAGCAATACTTC
NA | TRBJ1-1 | TRBV29-1 | NA | CSVEELGFAEDFF | TGCAGCGTTGAAGAACTGGGGTTCGCTGAAGATTTCTTT
once | TRBJ2-7 | TRBV12-3/TRBV12-4 | NA | CASSLTAECPNPYF | TGTGCCAGCAGTTTAACGGCGGAATGTCCTAATCCTTACTTC
NA | TRBJ2-2 | TRBV11-1 | NA | CASSFWNIGELFF | TGTGCTAGCAGCTTTTGGAACATCGGGGAGCTGTTTTTT
NA | TRBJ2-7 | TRBV7-8 | NA | CASSFRASFDYEQYF | TGTGCCAGTAGCTTCCGTGCTAGTTTTGACTACGAGCAGTACTTC
NA | TRBJ2-7 | TRBV6-2/TRBV6-3 | TRBD1 | CASLDRERDEEYF | TGTGCCAGCTTGGACAGGGAAAGGGACGAGGAGTACTTC
NA | TRBJ2-2 | TRBV11-1 | NA | CASSYTGPFSLELFF | TGTGCCAGCAGCTATACAGGACCTTTCTCGTTGGAGCTGTTTTTT
NA | TRBJ2-5 | TRBV4-3 | TRBD2 | CTNSQAASGWTGETQYF | TGCACCAACAGCCAAGCAGCTAGCGGGTGGACTGGTGAGACCCAGTACTTC
NA | TRBJ1-2 | TRBV11-2 | NA | CVISTSSGLIPGYTF | TGTGTCATCAGCACGTCGTCAGGGTTGATCCCTGGCTACACCTTC
NA | TRBJ2-6 | TRBV6-1 | NA | CATPNSRNSGANVLTF | TGTGCCACCCCGAATAGCAGGAACTCTGGGGCCAACGTCCTGACTTTC
once | TRBJ2-7 | TRBV6-2/TRBV6-3 | NA | CASSIRNRAHEQYF | TGTGCCAGCAGCATCCGGAACAGAGCCCACGAGCAGTACTTC
large | TRBJ2-7 | TRBV29-1 | TRBD1 | CSVAPTGLHEQYF | TGCAGCGTTGCCCCGACAGGGCTCCACGAGCAGTACTTC
NA | TRBJ2-6 | TRBV6-1 | NA | CASSARQVRFSGVDVLTF | TGTGCCAGCAGTGCCAGACAGGTGCGATTCTCTGGGGTCGACGTCCTGACTTTC
NA | TRBJ2-7 | TRBV4-1 | TRBD1 | CANKGTGEEQYF | TGCGCCAACAAGGGAACAGGGGAAGAGCAGTACTTC
NA | TRBJ2-7 | TRBV6-5 | NA | CASRPPGVSYEQYF | TGTGCCAGCAGGCCCCCGGGAGTAAGTTACGAGCAGTATTTC
NA | TRBJ2-2 | TRBV7-3 | NA | CASSLGTFTGELFF | TGTGCCAGCAGCTTAGGGACGTTTACCGGGGAGCTGTTTTTT
NA | TRBJ2-7 | TRBV29-1 | NA | CSVGGGTGVQYF | TGCAGTGTTGGGGGTGGGACCGGCGTGCAGTACTTC
many | TRBJ2-1 | TRBV28 | TRBD2 | CASSPPGRGTFGNEQFF | TGTGCCAGCAGTCCACCCGGGAGGGGCACCTTTGGCAATGAGCAGTTCTTC
few | TRBJ1-1 | TRBV11-1 | TRBD1 | CASSPRQGRNAEALF | TGTGCCAGCAGCCCGCGACAGGGTCGGAACGCTGAAGCTCTCTTT
many | TRBJ2-7 | TRBV12-3/TRBV12-4 | NA | CASSSGAGGYEQYF | TGTGCCAGCAGTTCGGGGGCAGGGGGCTACGAGCAGTACTTC
NA | TRBJ2-6 | TRBV5-1 | TRBD2 | CASTLHPGTSGSSGANVLTF | TGCGCCAGCACCCTACACCCCGGGACTAGCGGGAGCTCTGGGGCCAATGTCCTGACTTTC
once | TRBJ2-2 | TRBV29-1 | NA | CSVYVTVGHGVLFF | TGCAGCGTCTATGTGACAGTGGGTCACGGGGTGCTATTTTTT
NA | TRBJ1-1 | TRBV6-2/TRBV6-3 | NA | CASRRGEMITEASF | TGTGCCAGTCGGCGAGGGGAGATGATCACTGAAGCTTCCTTT
many | TRBJ2-3 | TRBV10-3 | NA | CATRGGPSEQQYF | TGTGCCACCAGAGGTGGTCCTAGCGAGCAGCAGTATTTT
NA | TRBJ2-7 | TRBV7-2 | NA | CANRPPSGVPYEQYF | TGTGCCAACAGGCCCCCCTCAGGGGTCCCCTACGAGCAGTACTTC
medium-sized | TRBJ2-1 | TRBV29-1 | NA | CSVTLTYNEQFF | TGCAGCGTCACCCTTACCTACAATGAGCAGTTCTTC
NA | TRBJ2-6 | TRBV6-1 | NA | CASSARGTISGANVPTF | TGTGCCAGCAGTGCCCGGGGCACAATCTCTGGGGCCAACGTCCCGACTTTC
NA | TRBJ1-1 | TRBV10-3 | NA | CTISGQGLNTEAFF | TGTACCATCAGTGGGCAGGGATTAAACACTGAAGCTTTCTTT
once | TRBJ2-2 | TRBV6-2/TRBV6-3 | NA | CASSFLDPTGVLFF | TGTGCCAGCAGTTTCCTGGACCCCACCGGGGTGCTGTTTTTT
NA | TRBJ2-1 | TRBV5-1 | TRBD2 | CARGISGRAEDEQFF | TGCGCCAGAGGTATTAGCGGGAGGGCCGAGGATGAGCAGTTCTTC
NA | TRBJ2-5 | TRBV29-1 | NA | CGGTIDQETQYF | TGCGGCGGAACGATAGACCAAGAGACCCAGTACTTC
NA | TRBJ2-5 | TRBV4-1 | NA | CASTQDFNQISETQYF | TGCGCCAGCACCCAAGACTTTAACCAGATCTCGGAGACCCAGTACTTC
NA | TRBJ2-1 | TRBV5-5 | TRBD1 | CASSLYVLLGQGTNEQFF | TGTGCCAGCAGCTTGTACGTGTTGTTAGGACAGGGTACCAATGAGCAGTTCTTC
NA | TRBJ2-6 | TRBV2 | NA | CASIAPGANVLTF | TGTGCCAGCATCGCCCCTGGGGCCAACGTCCTGACTTTC
NA | TRBJ2-6 | TRBV5-1 | NA | CTSSLEVGANVLTF | TGCACCAGCAGTTTGGAGGTTGGGGCCAACGTCCTGACTTTC
NA | TRBJ2-2 | TRBV29-1 | NA | CSVEIKGAGGLFF | TGCAGCGTTGAGATAAAAGGGGCCGGGGGGCTGTTTTTT
NA | TRBJ2-7 | TRBV4-2 | TRBD2 | CASSQGLASGRTYEQSF | TGTGCCAGCAGCCAAGGTCTCGCTAGCGGGAGAACTTATGAGCAGTCCTTC
NA | TRBJ2-1 | TRBV4-3 | TRBD2 | CASSHDLAGASYNEQFF | TGCGCCAGCAGCCATGACCTAGCGGGGGCTTCCTACAATGAGCAGTTCTTC